The rows below give T cell receptor beta chains drawn from one sample of a study of beta chain features in type 1 diabetes. Produced via immunoSEQ multiplex PCR; TCRdb's table is partial and in-frame only. Found here are about 340,000 clones, around 9.7% of them singletons; the top ten hold about 1%. The material sequenced was central memory CD4+ T cells from blood. The origin of the receptors is a man aged 25-45 years with type 1 diabetes. The CDR3 runs from the conserved cysteine through the conserved F or W. A D gene is named only where the DNA matches it firmly. The size entry is marked missing in some rows and otherwise reads once, few, many or a size class.

clone_size j_call d_call v_call cdr3_nt cdr3_aa
few TRBJ2-3 - TRBV11-2 TGTGCCAGCAGCTTAGAGGGGCATGGGTATTTT CASSLEGHGYF
- TRBJ2-3 - TRBV14 TGTGCCAGCAGCCAATTAGGGTTGAGCCATGGTACGCAGTATTTT CASSQLGLSHGTQYF
few TRBJ1-1 - TRBV6-5 TGTGCCAGCAGAGAGGGACTTACGGGGACTGAAGCTTTCTTT CASREGLTGTEAFF
- TRBJ1-2 TRBD1 TRBV7-2 TGTGCCAGCAGTTACCGGGGACAGGGAGCGGGCTACACCTTC CASSYRGQGAGYTF
few TRBJ1-5 - TRBV6-1 TGTGCCAGCAGTGAACTGGGTGAGCCCCAGCATTTT CASSELGEPQHF
few TRBJ2-5 - TRBV15 TGTGCCACCAGAAGAGAGCCCGGGCTCTCCGGGGAGACCCAGTACTTC CATRREPGLSGETQYF
few TRBJ2-5 - TRBV18 TGTGCCAGCTCACTAACAGCACAAGAGACCCAGTACTTC CASSLTAQETQYF
many TRBJ2-5 - TRBV11-2 TGTGCCAGCAGCGATCTCCAAGAGACCCAGTACTTC CASSDLQETQYF
many TRBJ1-3 - TRBV27 TGTGCCAGCAGTTTAAGCAGGGCTGCTGGAAACACCATATATTTT CASSLSRAAGNTIYF
few TRBJ1-2 - TRBV7-9 TGTGCCAGCAGCTGGGGCACCAATGGCTACACCTTC CASSWGTNGYTF
- TRBJ1-2 - TRBV9 TGTGCCCGCAGCCTGGGGGTAGCCCGAGACTATGGCTACACCTTC CARSLGVARDYGYTF
few TRBJ2-5 TRBD2 TRBV5-1 TGCGCCAGCAGCTACCGGGACTACTCAGAGACCCAGTACTTC CASSYRDYSETQYF
few TRBJ2-2 - TRBV7-2 TGTGCCAGCAGCTTTGGGCAGGGATTGGCCGGGGAGCTGTTTTTT CASSFGQGLAGELFF
- TRBJ1-5 TRBD1 TRBV7-9 TGTGCCAGCAGCAGCGGGACAGGGGGCAATCAGCCCCAGCATTTT CASSSGTGGNQPQHF
- TRBJ1-6 TRBD1 TRBV15 TGTGCCACCAGCAGAGGGACAGGGTTTGGCTCACCCCTCCACTTT CATSRGTGFGSPLHF
few TRBJ2-5 TRBD2 TRBV5-1 TGCGCCAGCAGCTCCCTGGCGGGGGGCCAAGAGACCCAGTACTTC CASSSLAGGQETQYF
many TRBJ2-7 - TRBV7-9 TGTGCCAGCAGCTTAGGGGGTGGGCAGGACGGCGAGCAGTACTTC CASSLGGGQDGEQYF
few TRBJ2-7 TRBD2 TRBV25-1 TGTGCCAGCAGTGAACTAGCGGGGGGGCTGACCTACGAGCAGTACTTC CASSELAGGLTYEQYF
- TRBJ1-1 TRBD1 TRBV27 TGTGCCAGCAGTTTATCAGGGACAGGCTACACTGAAGCTTTCTTT CASSLSGTGYTEAFF
few TRBJ1-5 - TRBV18 TGTGCCAGCTCTCCCGAACGAGCAGTGGGGAGCAATCAGCCCCAGCATTTT CASSPERAVGSNQPQHF
few TRBJ2-2 - TRBV7-9 TGTGCCAGCAGCTTAGTTGCCACCGGGGAGCTGTTTTTT CASSLVATGELFF
- TRBJ1-1 - TRBV5-1 TGCGCCAGCAGCTTGGCCGAGGGACAGAACACTGAAGCTTTCTTT CASSLAEGQNTEAFF
- TRBJ2-5 TRBD2 TRBV5-1 TGCGCCAGCAGCCCCCGCGGGGGGGCGGACCAAGAGACCCAGTACTTC CASSPRGGADQETQYF
few TRBJ1-6 TRBD1 TRBV7-9 TGTGCCAGCAGCGGACAGGGGAGTGCTTCACCCCTCCACTTT CASSGQGSASPLHF
- TRBJ1-6 - TRBV2 TGTGCCAGCAGTGGCCGGGGGTATTCACCCCTCCACTTT CASSGRGYSPLHF
- TRBJ1-2 - TRBV2 TGTGCCAGCAGTGAAAAAGAATGGGGCTACACCTTC CASSEKEWGYTF
- TRBJ2-5 TRBD1 TRBV2 TGTGCCAGCAGTACCAGGGGGCGCGAGTCTAGTGAGACCCAGTACTTC CASSTRGRESSETQYF
- TRBJ2-7 - TRBV15 TGTGCCACCAGCAGAGATCCAGGGCGCTCCTACGAGCAGTACTTC CATSRDPGRSYEQYF
few TRBJ1-6 - TRBV28 TGTGCCAGCAGTGGACTCGATCCACCCCTCCACTTT CASSGLDPPLHF
few TRBJ2-7 - TRBV9 TGTGCCAGCAGCGTAGAGTTAAGGGATTACGAGCAGTACTTC CASSVELRDYEQYF
- TRBJ2-2 - TRBV4-3 TGCGCCAGCAGCCCCATAGGGACCAACACCGGGGAGCTGTTTTTT CASSPIGTNTGELFF
- TRBJ2-3 - TRBV9 TGTGCCAGCAGCGCCGTAGATACGCAGTATTTT CASSAVDTQYF
- TRBJ2-1 - TRBV10-1 TGCGCCAGCAGTGAGGGTTACAATGAGCAGTTCTTC CASSEGYNEQFF
few TRBJ2-1 TRBD2 TRBV7-2 TGTGCCAGCTCCAAGGGGAGCGGGGGGTACAATGAGCAGTTCTTC CASSKGSGGYNEQFF
- TRBJ1-1 TRBD1 TRBV10-3 TGTGCCATCAGTGGGGGACAGGGGGCCCCAATGAACACTGAAGCTTTCTTT CAISGGQGAPMNTEAFF
- TRBJ2-1 - TRBV20-1 TGCAGTGCTCCGAGGCAGTATGAGCAGTTCTTC CSAPRQYEQFF
few TRBJ2-7 TRBD2 TRBV28 TGTGCCAGCAGTTGGACTAGCGGGGGATACGAGCAGTACTTC CASSWTSGGYEQYF
few TRBJ1-2 TRBD1 TRBV5-1 TGCGCCAGCAGCCCCGGGGACAGGGACTTAGAAGGCTACACCTTC CASSPGDRDLEGYTF
many TRBJ2-5 - TRBV2 TGTGCCTCCCAGAGGGAGGCCCAAGAGACCCAGTACTTC CASQREAQETQYF
many TRBJ2-7 TRBD1 TRBV30 TGTGCCTGGAGTAGGGGACAGGGGGACGACGAGCAGTACTTC CAWSRGQGDDEQYF
- TRBJ1-2 - TRBV27 TGTGCCAGCAGTTTTGGCCAGGGTGTAACCCAGTACACCTTC CASSFGQGVTQYTF
few TRBJ2-3 TRBD2 TRBV4-2 TGTGCCAGCAGCCAGGAATTGGGGACTACAGTCACAGATACGCAGTATTTT CASSQELGTTVTDTQYF
- TRBJ2-5 - TRBV5-6 TGTGCCAGCAGCACCCCGCCGGGACAAGCAGAGACCCAGTACTTC CASSTPPGQAETQYF
few TRBJ2-7 TRBD2 TRBV7-2 TGTGCCAGCAGCCCTCACCGGGGGGGGGCCGGCTACGAGCAGTACTTC CASSPHRGGAGYEQYF
few TRBJ2-3 - TRBV7-9 TGTGCCAGCAGCGTCGGACAAGACACAGATACGCAGTATTTT CASSVGQDTDTQYF
- TRBJ2-1 - TRBV27 TGTGCCAGCAGTTCGGGACTTACCTTCATAAATGAGCAGTTCTTC CASSSGLTFINEQFF
- TRBJ2-2 TRBD2 TRBV2 TGTGCCAGCAGTCCACTAGCTGGGCGGGGGGTCACCGGGGAGCTGTTTTTT CASSPLAGRGVTGELFF
- TRBJ2-5 - TRBV7-9 TGTGCCAGCAGCTTAGGGCACAACCAAGAGACCCAGTACTTC CASSLGHNQETQYF
- TRBJ2-2 - TRBV5-1 TGCGCCAGCAGCTTGGCGGAGGGGTCGAACACCGGGGAGCTGTTTTTT CASSLAEGSNTGELFF
few TRBJ1-5 - TRBV28 TGTGCCAGCAGTTCTCCAGGGGAGGCCAATCAGCCCCAGCATTTT CASSSPGEANQPQHF
few TRBJ2-5 - TRBV7-2 TGTGCCAGCAGCTTAGCTTTGGGGACCCAGTACTTC CASSLALGTQYF
few TRBJ2-7 - TRBV5-6 TGTGCCAGCAGCCTATACTACGAGCAGTACTTC CASSLYYEQYF
many TRBJ2-5 TRBD1 TRBV14 TGTGCCAGCAGCCCGAAGTATAGGGGGCGTTTAGAGACCCAGTACTTC CASSPKYRGRLETQYF
- TRBJ1-4 TRBD1 TRBV6-6 TGTGCCAGCAGTACGGGGACAGGCCTATCTGAAAAACTGTTTTTT CASSTGTGLSEKLFF
- TRBJ2-5 - TRBV18 TGTGCCAGCTCACCACCGATAGGGCAGCGTAAAGAGACCCAGTACTTC CASSPPIGQRKETQYF
- TRBJ1-1 - TRBV15 TGTGCCACCAGCCGTAAATTAGAGACTGGCGAAGCTTTCTTT CATSRKLETGEAFF
- TRBJ1-2 - TRBV27 TGTGCCAGCAGTCCGCACACGGTCCATGGCTACACCTTC CASSPHTVHGYTF